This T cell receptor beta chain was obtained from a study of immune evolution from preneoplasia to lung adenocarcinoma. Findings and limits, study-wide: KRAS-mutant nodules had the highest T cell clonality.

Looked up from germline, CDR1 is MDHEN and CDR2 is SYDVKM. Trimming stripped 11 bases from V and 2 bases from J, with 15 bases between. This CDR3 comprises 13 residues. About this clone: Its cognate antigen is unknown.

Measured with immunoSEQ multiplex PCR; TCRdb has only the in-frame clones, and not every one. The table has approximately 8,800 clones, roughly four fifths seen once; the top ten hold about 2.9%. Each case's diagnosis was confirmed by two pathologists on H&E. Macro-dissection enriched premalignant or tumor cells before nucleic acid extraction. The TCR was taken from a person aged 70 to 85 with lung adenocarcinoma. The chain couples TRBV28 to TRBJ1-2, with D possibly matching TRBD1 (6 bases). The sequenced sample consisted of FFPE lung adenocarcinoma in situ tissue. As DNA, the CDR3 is TGTGCCTCTGCGGGGGGCCGGAACTATGGCTACACCTTC. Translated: CASAGGRNYGYTF.